This TCR beta chain was identified in a study of OX40 agonist ivuxolimab in advanced cancers. Using immunoSEQ multiplex PCR, the repertoire was profiled, and TCRdb retains in-frame clones only, with some absent. There are around 120,000 clones in the sample; 85% to 90% occur only once, and 0.55% lies in the top ten. CDR1 and CDR2 (germline): MGHDK, SYGVNS. The V and J ends lost 5 bases and 0 bases, in that order; junction bases with no gene match: 8. The CDR3 is 16 amino acids. This clone came up once. This TCR was recovered from an adult with an advanced solid tumor such as melanoma, head and neck, liver or kidney cancer. Sequencing used CD4+ or CD8+ T cells sorted from blood, obtained in a trial of the OX40 agonist ivuxolimab. The chain employs TRBV25-1 and TRBJ1-2; 8 bases fit TRBD1. Here the CDR3 reads CASSPLGTGANYGYTF. In DNA form, the CDR3 reads TGTGCCAGCAGTCCCTTGGGGACAGGAGCTAACTATGGCTACACCTTC.